This T cell receptor beta chain was observed in a study of identical twins. Findings of the study overall: Modelling approaches yielded underestimates of out-of-frame TCR alpha sharing between monozygotic twins. Invariant MAIT and iNKT cells are populations that could partly confound zero-insertion analyses. Beta clonotypes that were abundant in cord blood contained fewer insertions, a pattern absent from memory repertoires.

In this sample, this clonotype turned up many times. Its target is not known. V was trimmed by 1 base and J by 5 bases, leaving 14 bases between them. This CDR3 has 15 residues. CDR1 is LGHDT, CDR2 YNNKEL, per germline (reference sequence). Unique molecular identifiers were present on cDNA, and template switching added a universal primer site. TCRdb passed the 5' RACE reads through MiXCR, listing each CDR3 protein once. The data contain some 500,000 distinct CDR3 sequences, over 8.5% of them singletons. Separately, the same data were catalogued under a study of yellow fever vaccine responses in identical twins.

The sequenced sample consisted of PBMCs. This sequence originates from a woman between 18 and 30 years old in good health. The chain links TRBV3-1 to TRBJ2-5; tentatively, D is TRBD2 (5 bases). CDR3 residues: CASSQAPRVWETQYF. The CDR3 DNA sequence: TGTGCCAGCAGCCAAGCACCGCGGGTGTGGGAGACCCAGTACTTC.